Each of the 3 T cell receptor beta chains below was sequenced from the same sample in a study of blood T cell repertoires in COVID-19. Assay: immunoSEQ multiplex PCR; the TCRdb copy retains only in-frame clones and omits some. The sample holds over 65,000 clones; 70% to 90% are singletons and the top ten take around 8.1%. The sequenced sample was peripheral blood. These receptors originate from a man aged 30-40 years with acute or convalescent COVID-19.

The genes are TRBV3-1 (or the pseudogene TRBV3-2) and TRBJ2-2; weak D call: TRBD1 (5 bases). The V end lost 0 bases, the J end lost 3 bases, and 17 bases lay between the germline ends. The CDR3 extends over 18 amino acids. Germline CDR1 is LGHDT and CDR2 is YNNKEL (reference sequence). This CDR3 is CASSQDVPGWGYTGELFF. The CDR3, as DNA: TGTGCCAGCAGCCAAGATGTACCAGGGTGGGGTTACACCGGGGAGCTGTTTTTT.

This clone appeared a few times. This sequence joins TRBV19 and TRBJ1-4; 7 nucleotides line up with TRBD1. Germline CDR1 and CDR2: LNHDA and SQIVND (reference sequence). The CDR3 is 16 residues long. With 5 bases clipped from V and 8 bases from J, the junction kept 14 bases outside the gene matches. The CDR3 is CASSDGGTDLKEKLFF. CDR3 DNA sequence: TGTGCCAGTAGTGACGGTGGGACAGACTTGAAGGAAAAACTGTTTTTT.

The V and J genes are TRBV28 and TRBJ2-3; no clear D gene. With 8 bases removed from V and 10 bases from J, the gap between germline ends came to 16 bases. This CDR3 is built from 12 residues. Germline CDR1 is MDHEN and CDR2 is SYDVKM. CDR3: CASSTNPTPQYF. DNA for the CDR3: TGTGCCAGCTCAACTAACCCTACGCCGCAGTATTTT.